The T cell receptor (beta chain) under discussion was sequenced for a study of T cell responses to AZD1222 COVID-19 vaccine (dated by TCRdb to the early 2020s). The study in broad terms: TCR sequencing covered over 230 trial participants: nearly 210 given two doses of AZD1222 and 26 given two doses of MenACWY control vaccine. Enrollment into the trials was organized by age into subgroups of 18-55, 56-69 and 70-plus years, and those subgroups contained approximately 160, 26 and 62 TCR-sequenced participants, respectively. Study-wide conclusions, independent of this receptor: The vaccine-associated CD4 TCRs covered the entire spike protein, and the dominant responses fell in regions 160-218 and 743-854. Because no day 14 peak-response samples were available, repertoires were characterized only after the peak T cell response. In the small 56-69-year group, the increase in depth fell short of significance, most likely because of low power. Only a handful of AZD1222 recipients were SARS-CoV-2 seropositive at baseline, limiting conclusions about previously exposed vaccinees. Reportedly, close to half of the unique spike-specific TCRs recognized epitopes lying outside the regions that are mutated in the B.1.351 and B.1.1.7 variants. Most participants were white British and females outnumbered males, and the authors suggested that clonal diversity may have been underestimated. After two AZD1222 doses, spike-specific TCR breadth and depth were significantly higher than at day 0 and than in MenACWY recipients.

In light of the paper, this sample's time point label describes: baseline before first vaccination. This specimen's treatment or condition label, per the study, means: meningococcal conjugate vaccine given as trial control. Vaccinee samples were obtained from the UK trials COV001 and COV002, which included a single-blind randomized controlled phase 2/3 trial of AZD1222 (ChAdOx1 nCoV-19) in healthy adults. For TCRbeta chain sequencing, PBMC samples from trial participants were taken at day 0 and at day 28 after the second dose. The CDR3 measures 13 amino acids from cysteine to phenylalanine. Just CDR3 DNA is preserved here, 39 bases in frame from base 1. For CDR1 and CDR2, the germline V gene lists SGHDT and YYEEEE. V is shortened by 3 bases, J by 4 bases, and the region joining them spans 10 bases. Of note for this clone: Its antigen is currently not known. No base qualities exist here, and no much larger clone lies one base off it.

The CDR3 regions of human TCRbeta chains were analyzed by immunosequencing. The source study handled its data this way. TCRs in the repertoires were matched against a reference library of SARS-CoV-2-specific TCRs that had been generated with the MIRA antigen-specificity platform. Breadth was defined as the fraction of unique TCRs that were SARS-CoV-2-associated. Depth was defined as the fraction of total T cells that were SARS-CoV-2-associated. Using the MIRA data, each spike-specific TCR was assigned both to the spike region to which the TCR was reactive and to a CD4 or CD8 class. Log10-transformed breadth and depth values were compared by one-way ANOVA with Sidak's multiple comparisons tests. TCRdb carries this immuneACCESS record with in-frame sequences only. Its versions omit some clonotypes, under half of them owing to an unresolved V gene in the studies checked, with the rest unexplained. The V and J calls and clone size were taken over from that table, and D and trimming were inferred from the DNA. This sample lists about 98,000 clones; 70% to 90% were detected once. The ten largest clonotypes hold about 9.3% of the sample.

This clonotype was obtained from an adult in good health. The sequence joins TRBV5-6 to TRBJ1-2; TRBD1 is a possible D gene, resting on 6 matching bases. Here the sequenced sample was peripheral blood, taken on day 0 of MenACWY control vaccination. The nucleotide sequence reads TGTGCCAGCAGCTCGGGGGGCGCCTATGGCTACACCTTC. This encodes CASSSGGAYGYTF.